This T cell receptor (beta chain) came from a study of memory CD4+ T cells and cytomegalovirus serostatus. From germline, CDR1 is SEHNR and CDR2 FQNEAQ (reference sequence). V lost 6 bases and J lost 6, with 8 bases in between. CDR3 length: 12 residues. The sort gate was single viable CD3+CD4+CD8-CD45RO+ cells for memory CD4+ T cells. CD4+ T cells were isolated by positive magnetic selection. Assay used: immunoSEQ multiplex PCR; TCRdb lists only in-frame clones, some missing. The sample comprises 50,000 or so clones, 74% of which are singletons, and 0.9% to 1.5% rests with the top ten. This TCR came from an adult in good health and CMV-seropositive. This chain connects TRBV7-9 to TRBJ1-4; D is uncertain. Sequencing was carried out using memory CD4+ T cells from blood. CDR3 sequence: CASRYSDEKLFF. The CDR3 DNA is TGTGCCAGCAGGTACTCGGATGAAAAACTGTTTTTT.